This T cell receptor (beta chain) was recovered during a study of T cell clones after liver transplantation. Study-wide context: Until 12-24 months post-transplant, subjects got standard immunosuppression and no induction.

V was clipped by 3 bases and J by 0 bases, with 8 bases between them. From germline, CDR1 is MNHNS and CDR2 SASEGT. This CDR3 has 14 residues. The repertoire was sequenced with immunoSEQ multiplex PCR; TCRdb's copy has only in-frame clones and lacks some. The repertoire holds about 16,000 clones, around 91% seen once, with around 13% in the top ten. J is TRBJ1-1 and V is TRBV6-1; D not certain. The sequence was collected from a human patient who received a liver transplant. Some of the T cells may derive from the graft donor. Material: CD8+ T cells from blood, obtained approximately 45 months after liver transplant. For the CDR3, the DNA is TGTGCCAGCAGTGATCACAGCTTGAACACTGAAGCTTTCTTT. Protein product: CASSDHSLNTEAFF.